This entry lists 6 T cell receptor beta chains sequenced from one sample in a study of shared clonotypes between healthy human individuals. Produced via immunoSEQ multiplex PCR; TCRdb's table is partial and in-frame only. This table holds over 2 million clones, 85% to 95% found once. The sequenced sample was naive CD4+ T cells from PBMCs. The subset was: CD45RA+ positively selected. These receptors all come from a man aged 18 to 29 in good health. Some clones in this sample may be carry-over from other donors' samples.

On this clone: Other DNA variants within this sample encode the same CDR3. CDR3 residues: CASSLPTDGYTF. The DNA for the CDR3 is TGCGCCAGCAGCTTACCCACTGATGGCTACACCTTC. The chain combines TRBV5-1 with TRBJ1-2; no definite D call. Trimming shortened V by 2 bases and J by 6 bases, and 8 bases separated the two germline ends. This CDR3 region has 12 residues. Germline-derived CDR1 and CDR2 are SGHRS and YFSETQ.

A word on this clone: The same CDR3 arises from other DNA sequences in this sample as well. This chain joins TRBV6-5 and TRBJ2-7, with a possible D match to TRBD1 (5 bases). Germline lookup yields CDR1 MNHEY and CDR2 SVGAGI. The CDR3 is 12 residues long. V was pared by 0 bases and J by 6 bases, with 6 bases between. CDR3 nucleotides: TGTGCCAGCAGTTACTCAAGGGGCGAGCAGTACTTC. Its translation is CASSYSRGEQYF.

The chain joins TRBV7-3 to TRBJ2-3; weak D call: TRBD2 (6 bases). Deletions cut 0 bases from V and 9 bases from J, with 16 bases between. The CDR3 is 15 residues long. The germline V gene has CDR1 SGHTA and CDR2 FQGTGA. The CDR3: CASSLTSKGGRTQYF. The CDR3 coding sequence is TGTGCCAGCAGCTTAACGAGTAAAGGAGGGAGAACGCAGTATTTT. The full variable domain, rest sourced from reference TRBV7-3 and TRBJ2-3, is GAGVSQTPSNKVTEKGKYVELRCDPISGHTALYWYRQSLGQGPEFLIYFQGTGAADDSGLPNDRFFAVRPEGSVSTLKIQRTERGDSAVYLCASSLTSKGGRTQYFGPGTRLTVL.

The chain links TRBV15 to TRBJ2-5; 11 positions agree with TRBD2. The germline gives CDR1 LNHNV, CDR2 YYDKDF (reference sequence). This CDR3 has 16 amino acids. V was clipped by 0 bases and J by 4 bases; unmatched bases: 4. CDR3 sequence: CATSRDTSGRRETQYF. In DNA, the CDR3 is TGTGCCACCAGCAGAGATACTAGCGGGAGAAGAGAGACCCAGTACTTC.

The count of this clone is one. The rearrangement links TRBV18 to TRBJ1-1; D is ambiguous. Trimming pared 7 bases from V and 6 bases from J, leaving 18 bases between. CDR1 and CDR2 from the germline V gene are KGHSH and LQKENI. The CDR3 is 14 amino acids. CDR3 protein: CASLPTPLDAEAFF. In nucleotides, the CDR3 is TGTGCCAGCTTACCCACTCCATTGGACGCTGAAGCTTTCTTT.

V and J are TRBV6-1 and TRBJ1-5; TRBD1 matches at 9 bases. Trimming at V came to 4 bases and at J to 5 bases, leaving 6 bases not matched to a gene. The CDR3 loop spans 15 amino acids. Germline assignment: CDR1 MNHNS and CDR2 SASEGT. This CDR3 reads CASSVAGQGYQPQHF. In DNA, the CDR3 is TGTGCCAGCAGTGTGGCGGGACAGGGCTATCAGCCCCAGCATTTT.